The 14 T cell receptor beta chains below were found in one sample sequenced in a study of blood T cell repertoires in COVID-19. TCRdb's copy holds only in-frame clones and misses some; the assay was immunoSEQ multiplex PCR. The sample has a few hundred thousand clones, 86% seen once. Sequenced input: peripheral blood. The receptor set was obtained from a woman in her forties or fifties with acute or convalescent COVID-19.

In this sample, this clone turned up once. The chain combines TRBV10-1 with TRBJ2-7; D may be TRBD2 (6 bases). The CDR3 spans 11 residues. The V gene lost 8 bases and the J gene lost 9 bases, with 14 bases spanning the gap. Looked up from germline, CDR1 is WNHNN and CDR2 is SYGVQD (reference sequence). The CDR3 here is CASLTRSRQYF. The CDR3 DNA reads as TGCGCCAGCCTGACTAGATCCCGGCAGTACTTC.

The chain uses TRBV7-2 and TRBJ2-5; D not certain. Trimming shortened V by 4 bases and J by 5 bases, and 8 bases separated the two germline ends. Germline V CDR1 and CDR2: SGHTA, FQGNSA. There are 12 residues in the CDR3. CDR3 sequence (DNA): TGTGCCAGCAGCTCAAATCGGGAGACCCAGTACTTC. This encodes CASSSNRETQYF.

The chain couples TRBV18 to TRBJ2-7; a possible D gene is TRBD1 (5 bases). Germline CDR1 and CDR2: KGHSH and LQKENI. V shed 3 bases and J shed 4 bases, with 10 bases lying between them. The CDR3 has 13 amino acids. This CDR3 reads CASSPTEIYEQYF. The CDR3 bases are TGTGCCAGCTCACCGACAGAAATTTACGAGCAGTACTTC.

J is TRBJ1-5 and V is TRBV28; no reliable D call. V lost 5 bases to trimming and J lost 9 bases, with 11 bases between them. The CDR3 sequence is 12 residues long. In germline, CDR1 is MDHEN, CDR2 SYDVKM. Written as DNA, the CDR3 is TGTGCCAGCAGTACCGCCGAGGGGCCCCAGCATTTT. Translated, it gives CASSTAEGPQHF.

The CDR3 loop is CASSFRGVTYNEQFF. The CDR3 DNA reads as TGTGCCAGCAGCTTTCGGGGTGTAACCTACAATGAGCAGTTCTTC. This chain joins TRBV7-9 and TRBJ2-1, with a tentative D call TRBD2 (5 bases). Germline V gene sequence: CDR1 SEHNR, CDR2 FQNEAQ (reference sequence). The CDR3 runs 15 residues. The V and J ends lost 3 bases and 2 bases respectively, with 11 bases between them.

This chain links TRBV19 with TRBJ1-2, with D possibly matching TRBD1 (6 bases). The V gene's germline CDR1 is LNHDA and CDR2 SQIVND (reference sequence). The CDR3 extends over 12 amino acids. V dropped 5 bases and J dropped 7 bases, with 11 bases sitting between them. CDR3 bases: TGTGCCAGTAGTCAATTGGGGGCTGGCTACACCTTC. Residues: CASSQLGAGYTF.

The chain has TRBV28 and TRBJ2-7; TRBD1 is a possible D gene (6 bases). The germline V gene encodes CDR1 MDHEN and CDR2 SYDVKM. The CDR3 spans 13 residues. With 7 bases removed from V and 1 base from J, the gap between germline ends came to 11 bases. CDR3 nucleotides: TGTGCCAGCATTTCACAGGGATCCTACGAGCAGTACTTC. Translation: CASISQGSYEQYF.

The rearrangement joins TRBV27 to TRBJ2-7, with 9 bases fitting TRBD1. The V segment lost 9 bases and the J segment 3 bases; nucleotides outside the gene matches: 6. The germline gives CDR1 MNHEY, CDR2 SMNVEV (reference sequence). The CDR3 runs to 13 residues. CDR3 amino acids: CASSTGGLYEQYF. The CDR3 DNA reads TGTGCCAGTTCGACAGGGGGTCTCTACGAGCAGTACTTC.

The chain employs TRBV27 and TRBJ2-7; a weak D match, TRBD1 (6 bases). The germline CDR1 and CDR2 sequences are MNHEY and SMNVEV (reference sequence). This CDR3 contains 18 residues. The germline V and J ends were trimmed by 0 bases and 2 bases, with 20 bases remaining between them. For the CDR3, the DNA is TGTGCCAGCAGTTTATCCCCCCACGTTGTGACAGGAACCTACGAGCAGTACTTC. Translated: CASSLSPHVVTGTYEQYF.

The CDR3 sequence: CASTGLAGGPHNEQFF. CDR3 sequence (DNA): TGCGCCAGCACAGGACTAGCGGGAGGGCCCCACAATGAGCAGTTCTTC. The chain carries TRBV5-1 and TRBJ2-1; 15 bases map to TRBD2. The CDR3 has 16 residues. The trim removed 6 bases at V and 5 bases at J, leaving 6 bases unmatched. Germline CDR1 SGHRS, CDR2 YFSETQ.

This chain joins TRBV6-1 and TRBJ1-5; 7 bases agree with TRBD1. J gave up 1 base and V 2 bases, and 5 bases lay outside the gene matches. CDR1 MNHNS and CDR2 SASEGT come from the germline V gene. The CDR3 is made up of 16 amino acids. In DNA, the CDR3 is TGTGCCAGCAGTGAATACAGGGGAGGAAGCAATCAGCCCCAGCATTTT. Translation gives CASSEYRGGSNQPQHF.

Only a few counts were recorded for this clone. This chain links TRBV3-1 (or the pseudogene TRBV3-2) with TRBJ1-1; D unresolved. The CDR3 totals 14 residues. Deletions cut 1 base from V and 6 bases from J, with 12 bases between. From germline, CDR1 is LGHDT and CDR2 YNNKEL (reference sequence). The DNA for the CDR3 is TGTGCCAGCAGCCAAGGAACCCTAGGTGCTGAAGCTTTCTTT. It specifies CASSQGTLGAEAFF.

The chain joins TRBV7-2 to TRBJ2-1; D possibly corresponds to TRBD1 (5 bases). With 1 base removed from V and 2 bases from J, the gap between germline ends came to 9 bases. Germline CDR1 SGHTA, CDR2 FQGNSA. The CDR3 loop spans 15 amino acids. The CDR3 here is CASSLERGPYNEQFF. Written as DNA, the CDR3 is TGTGCCAGCAGCTTAGAAAGGGGCCCCTACAATGAGCAGTTCTTC.

This chain connects TRBV3-1 (or the pseudogene TRBV3-2) to TRBJ2-7, with 9 bases identical to TRBD2. From germline, CDR1 is LGHDT and CDR2 YNNKEL (reference sequence). V shed 7 bases and J 4 bases; nucleotides not matched to a gene: 5. There are 13 residues in the CDR3. Here the CDR3 reads CASTLAGSYEQYF. CDR3 coding DNA: TGTGCCAGCACCCTAGCGGGATCGTACGAGCAGTACTTC.